This T cell receptor beta chain derives from a study of CD8 T cells in ankylosing spondylitis. This clonotype was seen more than once but under ten times. Its specificity is unknown. Germline CDR1 and CDR2: SEHNR and FQNEAQ (reference sequence). This CDR3 is built from 13 residues. V lost 5 bases and J lost 6, with 13 bases in between. Libraries of TCR beta came from quantitative 5'-RACE with molecular barcodes. From the 5' RACE reads, TCRdb called clonotypes with MiXCR, one entry per CDR3 protein. The sample comprises approximately 540,000 distinct CDR3 sequences, roughly 13% of which are singletons, and 6.5% to 7% rests with the top ten. Findings and limits, study-wide: Relatively rare in peripheral blood, disease-linked clones were also CD8+. In the blood and synovial fluid of reactive arthritis, some motif variants had been previously reported. Clones tied to disease were said to be significantly enriched in matched ankylosing spondylitis synovial fluid. Characteristic, it appeared, of ankylosing spondylitis blood was a TCR beta motif of roughly 8 highly homologous variants.

Sequences were obtained from blood, either unsorted or a sorted T cell fraction (not recorded which). This clonotype was obtained from a male donor with ankylosing spondylitis. The chain recombines TRBV7-9 with TRBJ1-1, with a tentative D call TRBD1 (5 bases). The CDR3 spells CASSDTRGAEAFF. The DNA for the CDR3 is TGTGCCAGCAGCGATACGAGGGGTGCTGAAGCTTTCTTT.